What follows are 14 T cell receptor beta chains derived from one specimen sequenced in a study of esophageal squamous cell carcinoma under preoperative chemotherapy. Documented time point: before preoperative PTX-NDP chemotherapy. TCRdb redid the calling of the PCR reads with MiXCR, one entry per CDR3 protein. The table shows over 14,000 distinct CDR3 sequences, with more than 50% occurring only once. Specimen collection occurred from a patient given preoperative chemotherapy. These receptors all stem from a human donor with esophageal squamous cell carcinoma. The donor label of this sample is uncertain.

The genes are TRBV7-6 and TRBJ2-5, with D unresolved. Trimming cost V 1 base and J 0 bases, with 3 bases left between them. CDR1 and CDR2 (germline): SGHVS, FNYEAQ. CDR3 length equals 13 residues. The CDR3 protein is CASSLGYQETQYF. In DNA, the CDR3 is TGTGCCAGCAGCTTAGGGTACCAAGAGACCCAGTACTTC.

The chain employs TRBV6-1 and TRBJ2-4, with 8 bases lining up with TRBD2. The J call may not be correct, given that the DNA end is closer to TRBJ2-3. The length of the CDR3 is 16 residues. Germline V lookup: CDR1 MNHNS, CDR2 SASEGT. CDR3 protein: CASSRTGGGAANIQYF. The DNA of the CDR3 is TGTGCCAGCAGTCGCACGGGGGGGGGAGCCGCAAACATTCAGTATTTT.

The gene calls are TRBV6-5 and TRBJ2-1; D ambiguous. CDR1 and CDR2 (germline): MNHEY, SVGAGI. This CDR3 is built from 13 residues. V lost 3 bases, J lost 5 bases, and 8 bases lay in between. This chain's CDR3 is CASSYTWNNEQFF. The CDR3 region has the DNA TGTGCCAGCAGTTATACGTGGAACAATGAGCAGTTCTTC.

This clonotype has ten or more counts. The chain links TRBV7-6 to TRBJ2-1; D unresolved. The CDR3 has 16 residues. Germline CDR1 SGHVS, CDR2 FNYEAQ. The V gene lost 3 bases and the J gene lost 0 bases, with 12 bases spanning the gap. CDR3 residues: CASSLDAPSSYNEQFF. The CDR3 DNA is TGTGCCAGCAGCTTGGATGCTCCCAGCTCCTACAATGAGCAGTTCTTC.

The chain combines TRBV6-4 with TRBJ2-4; maybe TRBD1 (6 bases). CDR3 size: 14 residues. The V gene's germline CDR1 is MRHNA and CDR2 SNTAGT. CDR3 in amino acids: CGGRGVRAKNTQYF. CDR3 in DNA: TGTGGCGGCAGGGGCGTGCGGGCCAAAAACACGCAGTACTTC.

Points on this clonotype: Compared with germline, one end of the junction differs, possibly owing to a read error. The chain employs TRBV6-1 and TRBJ1-3, with unresolved D. Germline CDR1 MNHNS, CDR2 SASEGT. This CDR3 is built from 15 residues. CDR3 DNA: TGTGCCTGCAGTGAAGGAGAAGACTCTGGAAATACCATATATTTT. Residues: CACSEGEDSGNTIYF.

The gene calls are TRBV6-4 and TRBJ2-2; D is ambiguous. The closer fit of TRBJ2-3 to the DNA end suggests the J call may be wrong. CDR1 and CDR2 from the germline V gene are MRHNA and SNTAGT. The CDR3 covers 15 residues. The CDR3 DNA follows: TGTGCCATCGGTCATCCGGGTTACAGCACCGAGGCGCAGTATTTT. Its protein product is CAIGHPGYSTEAQYF.

V and J are TRBV6-1 and TRBJ2-2, with 7 bases that match TRBD1. The better agreement between TRBJ2-3 and the DNA end casts doubt on the J call. This CDR3 is 16 amino acids long. CDR1 is MNHNS and CDR2 is SASEGT in the germline V gene. CDR3 in amino acids: CASSRMKGVSTGAQYF. The CDR3 nucleotides read TGTGCCAGCAGTCGGATGAAAGGTGTTAGCACAGGGGCGCAGTATTTT.

This chain links TRBV11-3 with TRBJ2-1, with D maybe TRBD1 (5 bases). Near its end, the DNA agrees better with TRBJ2-7, so the J call may be wrong. This CDR3 is 12 amino acids long. The V gene's germline CDR1 is SGHNT and CDR2 YENEEA. The CDR3 nucleotides read TGTGCCAGCAGCGACGACAGCTACGAGCAGTACTTC. It encodes CASSDDSYEQYF.

V usage is TRBV7-2 and J usage is TRBJ2-3, with 8 bases fitting TRBD2. This CDR3 is 16 amino acids long. The V segment lost 4 bases and the J segment 8 bases; nucleotides outside the gene matches: 14. Germline values: CDR1 SGHTA, CDR2 FQGNSA. The CDR3 is CASSSSGRGARGTQYF. The DNA of the CDR3 is TGTGCCAGCAGCTCCAGCGGGCGGGGGGCCCGTGGTACGCAGTATTTT.

This clonotype was picked up a small number of times. V gene TRBV6-1 combines with J gene TRBJ2-1; D tentatively reads TRBD1 or TRBD2 (6 bases each). The CDR3 runs 14 residues. The germline CDR1 and CDR2 sequences are MNHNS and SASEGT. V lost 7 bases and J 9 bases, leaving 19 bases between the germline ends. As DNA, the CDR3 is TGTGCCAGCACCCCCGGGGGCCCCCGAACTGAGCAGTTCTTC. Its translation: CASTPGGPRTEQFF.

The gene calls are TRBV27 and TRBJ2-3; TRBD2 aligns across 7 bases. Germline V lookup: CDR1 MNHEY, CDR2 SMNVEV (reference sequence). The CDR3 is made up of 14 amino acids. V shed 2 bases, J shed 9 bases, and the junction held 8 bases outside the gene matches. CDR3: CASSLGRGRETQYF. CDR3 nucleotides: TGTGCCAGCAGTTTAGGGAGGGGCAGGGAGACGCAGTATTTT.

The chain is built from TRBV6-1 and TRBJ2-3, with D tentatively TRBD1 (6 bases). The J call could be wrong; TRBJ2-5 is a better fit for the DNA end. CDR3 length: 14 amino acids. The germline V gene has CDR1 MNHNS and CDR2 SASEGT. This CDR3 is CASGAGQHRDIQYF. The CDR3 DNA follows: TGTGCCAGCGGCGCCGGACAGCACCGAGACATCCAGTACTTC.

V is TRBV11-2 and J is TRBJ2-3, with D possibly being TRBD2 (7 bases). This CDR3 comprises 17 residues. Looked up from germline, CDR1 is SGHAT and CDR2 is FQNNGV. The V end was cut by 4 bases, the J end by 12 bases, with 29 bases between. The CDR3 protein is CASSSGGGGCDPETQYF. The DNA for the CDR3 is TGTGCCAGCAGCTCGGGAGGCGGGGGCTGTGACCCAGAGACCCAGTATTTT. Variable domain in full (rest from reference TRBV11-2 and TRBJ2-3): EAGVAQSPRYKIIEKRQSVAFWCNPISGHATLYWYQQILGQGPKLLIQFQNNGVVDDSQLPKDRFSAERLKGVDSTLKIQPAKLEDSAVYLCASSSGGGGCDPETQYFGPGTRLTVL.